Below, 3 T cell receptor beta chains from the same sample are listed, as sequenced in a study of blood T cell repertoires in COVID-19. Assay: immunoSEQ multiplex PCR; the TCRdb copy retains only in-frame clones and omits some. The sample includes tens of thousands of clones, around four fifths of them seen just once. Sequencing was performed on peripheral blood. The receptors shown here come from a man in his fifties with active COVID-19.

This clone was seen a handful of times. The CDR3 bases are TGTGCCCCGATGGGGTTGACTAGTACCTACGAGCAGTACTTC. Encoded protein: CAPMGLTSTYEQYF. V is TRBV19 and J is TRBJ2-7; TRBD2 might be the D (6 bases). Trimming stripped 11 bases from V and 2 bases from J, with 19 bases between. This CDR3 has 14 amino acids. Germline CDR1 reads LNHDA; CDR2 reads SQIVND (reference sequence).

This chain connects TRBV7-2 to TRBJ1-3, with D hard to call. Germline loops: CDR1 SGHTA, CDR2 FQGNSA. Trimming took off 5 bases at V and 8 bases at J, with 10 bases between the two ends. The CDR3 loop spans 12 amino acids. CDR3 nucleotides: TGTGCCAGCAGCCGTTCGAGGGACACCATATATTTT. It yields the protein CASSRSRDTIYF. The variable domain in full, with the rest retrieved from reference TRBV7-2 and TRBJ1-3, is GAGVSQSPSNKVTEKGKDVELRCDPISGHTALYWYRQSLGQGLEFLIYFQGNSAPDKSGLPSDRFSAERTGGSVSTLTIQRTQQEDSAVYLCASSRSRDTIYFGEGSWLTVV.

The chain links TRBV30 to TRBJ1-4; D uncertain. The CDR3 spans 13 residues. V was shortened by 2 bases and J by 8 bases, with 12 bases between the two germline ends. CDR1 GTSNPN and CDR2 SVGIG come from the germline V gene (reference sequence). CDR3 sequence reads: CAWSPYRSEKLFF. CDR3 nucleotides: TGTGCCTGGAGTCCTTACAGAAGCGAAAAACTGTTTTTT.